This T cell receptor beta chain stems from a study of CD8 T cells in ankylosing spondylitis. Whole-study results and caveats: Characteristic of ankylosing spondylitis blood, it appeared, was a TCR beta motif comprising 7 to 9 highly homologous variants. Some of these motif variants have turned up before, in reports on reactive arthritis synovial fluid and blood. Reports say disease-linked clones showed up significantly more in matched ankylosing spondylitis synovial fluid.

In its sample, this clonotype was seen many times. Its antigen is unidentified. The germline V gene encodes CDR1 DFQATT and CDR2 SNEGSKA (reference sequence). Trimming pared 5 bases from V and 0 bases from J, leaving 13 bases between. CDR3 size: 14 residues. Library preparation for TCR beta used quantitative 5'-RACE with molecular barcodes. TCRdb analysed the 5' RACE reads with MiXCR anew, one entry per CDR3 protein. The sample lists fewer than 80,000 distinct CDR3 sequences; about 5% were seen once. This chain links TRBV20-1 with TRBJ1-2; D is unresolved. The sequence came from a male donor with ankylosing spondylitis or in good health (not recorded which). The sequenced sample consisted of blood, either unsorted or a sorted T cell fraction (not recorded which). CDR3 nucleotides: TGCAGTGCTCCGAAGACGGGGTCTAACTATGGCTACACCTTC. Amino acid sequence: CSAPKTGSNYGYTF.